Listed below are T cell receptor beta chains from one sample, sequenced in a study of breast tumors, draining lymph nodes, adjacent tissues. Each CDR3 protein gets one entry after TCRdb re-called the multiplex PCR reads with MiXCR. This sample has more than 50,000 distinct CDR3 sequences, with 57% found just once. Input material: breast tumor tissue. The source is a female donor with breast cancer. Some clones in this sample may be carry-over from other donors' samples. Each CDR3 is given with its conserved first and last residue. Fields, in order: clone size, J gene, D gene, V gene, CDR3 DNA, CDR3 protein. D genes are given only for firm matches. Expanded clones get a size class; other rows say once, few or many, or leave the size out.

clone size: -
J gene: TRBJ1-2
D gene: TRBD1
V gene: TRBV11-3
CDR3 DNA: TGTGCCAGCAGCCCCGGGACAGCTAACTATGGCTACACCTTC
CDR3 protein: CASSPGTANYGYTF

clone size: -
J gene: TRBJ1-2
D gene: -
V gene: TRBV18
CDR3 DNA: TGTGCCAGCTCATCACGACAGAATCCATATGAGGGCTACACCTTC
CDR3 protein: CASSSRQNPYEGYTF

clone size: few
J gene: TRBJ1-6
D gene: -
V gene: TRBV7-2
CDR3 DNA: TGTGCCAGCAGCTTATACCCCTCGTCCAGCAGCAATTCACCCCTCCACTTT
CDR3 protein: CASSLYPSSSSNSPLHF

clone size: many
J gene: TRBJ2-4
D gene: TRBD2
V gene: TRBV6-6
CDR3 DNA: TGTGCCAGCAGTTCTGGACTAGCCTTAAACATTCAGTACTTC
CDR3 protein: CASSSGLALNIQYF

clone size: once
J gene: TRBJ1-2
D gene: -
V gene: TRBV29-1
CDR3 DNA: TGCAGCTATAGGAGGACCAACTATGGCTACACCTTC
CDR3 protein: CSYRRTNYGYTF

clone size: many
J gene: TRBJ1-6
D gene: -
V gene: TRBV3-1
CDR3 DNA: TGTGCCAGCAGCCAAGAAGGACCCCTCCACTTT
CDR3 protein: CASSQEGPLHF

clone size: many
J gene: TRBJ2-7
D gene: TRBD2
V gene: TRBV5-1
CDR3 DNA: TGCGCCAGCAGCTTGGATCCGGTATTAGCGGGAGGGCGATCGAACTACGAGCAGTACTTC
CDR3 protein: CASSLDPVLAGGRSNYEQYF

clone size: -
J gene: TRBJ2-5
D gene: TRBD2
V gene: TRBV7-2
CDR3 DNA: TGTGCCAGCAGCTTAGGACGAGTGCGGGGGGGCACGGAGCCCCAGTACTTC
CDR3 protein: CASSLGRVRGGTEPQYF

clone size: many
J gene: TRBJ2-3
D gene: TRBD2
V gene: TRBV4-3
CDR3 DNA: TGCGCCAGCAGCCAAGAAGGGAGGGAGGGTGATACGCAGTATTTT
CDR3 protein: CASSQEGREGDTQYF

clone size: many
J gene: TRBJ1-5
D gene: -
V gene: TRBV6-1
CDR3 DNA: TGTGCCAGCAGTGAAAGTAGGGCGGGCGGCTCTCAGCCCCAGCATTTT
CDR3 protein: CASSESRAGGSQPQHF

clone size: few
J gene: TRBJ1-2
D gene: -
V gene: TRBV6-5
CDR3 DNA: TGTGCCAGCAGTTCATCACTAAGGTCGGCAGGGGTCCATGGCTACACCTTC
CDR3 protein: CASSSSLRSAGVHGYTF

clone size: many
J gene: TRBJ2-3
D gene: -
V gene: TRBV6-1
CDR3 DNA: TGTGCCAGCAGTGAAAAGGGTAGCACAGATACGCAGTATTTT
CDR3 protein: CASSEKGSTDTQYF

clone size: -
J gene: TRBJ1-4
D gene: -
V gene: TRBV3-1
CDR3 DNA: TGTGCCAGCAGCGGGACTAGCGGGGGGGAAAAACTGTTTTTT
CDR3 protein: CASSGTSGGEKLFF

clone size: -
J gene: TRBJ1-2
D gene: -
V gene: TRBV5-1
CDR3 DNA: TGCGCCAGCAGCCCCAAATCGGGGGCCGCAGGGAGGTGTGGCTACACCTTC
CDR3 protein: CASSPKSGAAGRCGYTF

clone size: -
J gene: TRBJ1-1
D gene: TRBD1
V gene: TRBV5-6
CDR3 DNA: TGTGCCAGCAGCCTATACCGTATAAGGGGGCTGAACACTGAAGCTTTCTTT
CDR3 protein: CASSLYRIRGLNTEAFF

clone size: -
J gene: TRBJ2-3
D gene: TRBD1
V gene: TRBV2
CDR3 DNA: TGTGCCAGCACCAGACAGGGTGGCACAGATACGCAGTATTTT
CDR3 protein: CASTRQGGTDTQYF

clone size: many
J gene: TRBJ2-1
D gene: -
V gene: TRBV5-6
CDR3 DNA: TGTGCCAGCAGCTTGCGACACGACCACTACAATGAGCAGTTCTTC
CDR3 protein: CASSLRHDHYNEQFF

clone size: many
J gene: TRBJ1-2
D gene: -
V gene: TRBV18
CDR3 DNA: TGTGCCAGCTCACCTGAAGGGGGCTATGGCTACACCTTC
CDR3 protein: CASSPEGGYGYTF

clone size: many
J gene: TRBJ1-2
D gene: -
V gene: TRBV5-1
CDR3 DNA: TGCGCCAGCAGCCCCTACCAGGGGCAGAGGGGCTACACCTTC
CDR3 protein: CASSPYQGQRGYTF

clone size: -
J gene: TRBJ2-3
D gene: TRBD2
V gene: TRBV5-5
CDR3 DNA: TGTGCCAGCAGCGGACTAGCGGCACCCTCTTCAAGCACAGATACGCAGTATTTT
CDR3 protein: CASSGLAAPSSSTDTQYF

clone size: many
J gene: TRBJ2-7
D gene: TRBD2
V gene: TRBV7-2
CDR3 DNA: TGTGCCAGCAGCAAAGAGGCGGGAGGTTCCTACGAGCAGTACTTC
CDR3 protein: CASSKEAGGSYEQYF

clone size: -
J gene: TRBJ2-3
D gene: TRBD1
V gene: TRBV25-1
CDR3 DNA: TGTGCCAGCTCATTGCCACAGGGGGTCACGCAGTATTTT
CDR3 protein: CASSLPQGVTQYF

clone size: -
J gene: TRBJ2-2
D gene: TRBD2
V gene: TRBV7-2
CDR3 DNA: TGTGCCAGCAGTCCACGAAGGACTAGCGGGGACACCGGGGAGCTGTTTTTT
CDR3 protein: CASSPRRTSGDTGELFF

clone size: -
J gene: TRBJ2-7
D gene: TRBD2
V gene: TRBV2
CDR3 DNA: TGTGCCAGCAGTGAGGGGGGTAGCGGGACACCGCCCTACGAGCAGTACTTC
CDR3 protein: CASSEGGSGTPPYEQYF

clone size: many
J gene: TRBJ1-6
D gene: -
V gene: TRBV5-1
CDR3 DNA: TGCGCCAGCCGACAGGTTAGCTCCTATAATTCACCCCTCCACTTT
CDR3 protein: CASRQVSSYNSPLHF

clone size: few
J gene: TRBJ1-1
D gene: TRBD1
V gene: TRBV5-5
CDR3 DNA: TGTGCCAGCAGCTCACAGGGGGCCGACACTGAAGCTTTCTTT
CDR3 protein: CASSSQGADTEAFF

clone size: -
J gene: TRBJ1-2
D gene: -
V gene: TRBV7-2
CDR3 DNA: -
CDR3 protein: CASSLDSFYICSARGWQGSGYTF

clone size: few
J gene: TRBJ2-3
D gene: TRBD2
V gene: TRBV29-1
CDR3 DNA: TGCAGCGTTGGACTAGCGGGGGGGGTAGATACGCAGTATTTT
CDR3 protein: CSVGLAGGVDTQYF

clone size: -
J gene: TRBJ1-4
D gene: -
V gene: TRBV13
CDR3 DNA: TGTGCCAGCAGCTTAGTGATTGGGGGTGAAAAACTGTTTTTT
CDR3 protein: CASSLVIGGEKLFF

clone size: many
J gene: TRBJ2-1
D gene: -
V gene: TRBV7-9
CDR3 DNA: TGTGCCAGCAGCTTAGGCAGGGGGGCCGATGAGCAGTTCTTC
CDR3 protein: CASSLGRGADEQFF

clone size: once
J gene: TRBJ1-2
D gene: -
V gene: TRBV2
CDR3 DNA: TGTGCCAGCAGAGAAGGACGGAACTATGGCTACACCTTC
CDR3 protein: CASREGRNYGYTF

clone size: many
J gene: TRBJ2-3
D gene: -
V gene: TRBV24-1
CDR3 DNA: TGTGCCACCAGCCTGGGGGGAGGAGGAGATACGCAGTATTTT
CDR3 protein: CATSLGGGGDTQYF

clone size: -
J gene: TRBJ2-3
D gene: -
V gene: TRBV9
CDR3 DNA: TGTGCCAGCAGCGCGGGGTTTTCGATGGATACGCAGTATTTT
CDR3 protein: CASSAGFSMDTQYF

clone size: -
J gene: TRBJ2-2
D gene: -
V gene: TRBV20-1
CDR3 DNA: TGCAGTGCTAGAGATCTGGGTACCGGGGAGCTGTTTTTT
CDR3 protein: CSARDLGTGELFF

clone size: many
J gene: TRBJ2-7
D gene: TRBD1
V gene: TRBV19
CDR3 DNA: TGTGCCAGTAGTATGTCCTACAGGGGTGACTCCTACGAGCAGTACTTC
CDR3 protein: CASSMSYRGDSYEQYF

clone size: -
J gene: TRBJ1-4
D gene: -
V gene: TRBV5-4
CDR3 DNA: TGTGCCGGCAGCGAACAGGCGTCTAATGGAAAACTGTTTTTT
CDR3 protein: CAGSEQASNGKLFF

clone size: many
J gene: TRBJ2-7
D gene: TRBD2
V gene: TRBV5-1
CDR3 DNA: TGCGCCAGCAGCTTTACTAGCGGGGGGGACGACGAGCAGTACTTC
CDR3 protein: CASSFTSGGDDEQYF

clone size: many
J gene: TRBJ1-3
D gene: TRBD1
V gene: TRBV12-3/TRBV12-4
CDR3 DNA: TGTGCCAGCACAGGGGGTTCCGGAAACACCATATATTTT
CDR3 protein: CASTGGSGNTIYF

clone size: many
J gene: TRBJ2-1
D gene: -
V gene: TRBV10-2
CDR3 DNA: TGCGCCAGCAGTGAGTCCGCGGTTTACAATGAGCAGTTCTTC
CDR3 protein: CASSESAVYNEQFF

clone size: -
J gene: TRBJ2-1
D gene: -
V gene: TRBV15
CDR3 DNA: TGTGCCACCGTCAACTACTTAGGGGAGGATGAGCAGTTCTTC
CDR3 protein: CATVNYLGEDEQFF

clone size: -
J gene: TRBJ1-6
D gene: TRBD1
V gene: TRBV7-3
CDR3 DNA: TGTGCCAGCGGGGACAGGGTTGGGTCCCCCCTCCACTTT
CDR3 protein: CASGDRVGSPLHF

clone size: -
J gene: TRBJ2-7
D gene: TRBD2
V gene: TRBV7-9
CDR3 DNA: TGTGCCAGCAGCGAACTAGCGGCCCACTCCTACGAGCAGTACTTC
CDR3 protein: CASSELAAHSYEQYF

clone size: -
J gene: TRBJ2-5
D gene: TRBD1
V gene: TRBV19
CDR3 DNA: TGTGCCAGTGGTACGACAGGGGGCGCGTCGGAGACCCAGTACTTC
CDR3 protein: CASGTTGGASETQYF

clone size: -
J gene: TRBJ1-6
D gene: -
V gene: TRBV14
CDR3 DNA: TGTGCCAGCAGCCGAGCGGGGAGTTCACCCCTCCACTTT
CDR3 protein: CASSRAGSSPLHF

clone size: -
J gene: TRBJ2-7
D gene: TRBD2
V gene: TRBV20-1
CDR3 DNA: TGCAGTGCTAGAGATCCCATAGCGGGAACCTACGAGCAGTACTTC
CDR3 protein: CSARDPIAGTYEQYF

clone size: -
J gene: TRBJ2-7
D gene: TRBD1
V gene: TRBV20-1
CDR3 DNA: TGCAGCAACAGGGGGCCGGTAGAGCAGTACTTC
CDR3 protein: CSNRGPVEQYF

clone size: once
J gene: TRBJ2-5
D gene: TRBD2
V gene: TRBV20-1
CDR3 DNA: TGCAGTGCTAGACTAGCGGGAGATGAGACCCAGTACTTC
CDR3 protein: CSARLAGDETQYF

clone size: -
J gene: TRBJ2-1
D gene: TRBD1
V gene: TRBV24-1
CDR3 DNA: TGTGCCACCAGTGCTAAACGGACAGGGGAGGGTTCCAATGAGCAGTTCTTC
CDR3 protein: CATSAKRTGEGSNEQFF

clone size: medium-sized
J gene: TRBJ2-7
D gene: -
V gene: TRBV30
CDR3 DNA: TGTGCCTGGAGTGTGGGTGACTACGAGCAGTACTTC
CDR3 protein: CAWSVGDYEQYF

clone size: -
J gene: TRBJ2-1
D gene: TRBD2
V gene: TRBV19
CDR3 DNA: TGTGCCAGTAGTATCCTCTTGGGGACTAGCGAATACAATGAGCAGTTCTTC
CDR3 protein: CASSILLGTSEYNEQFF

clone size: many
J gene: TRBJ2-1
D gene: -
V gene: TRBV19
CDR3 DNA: TGTGCCAGTAGCGTATCGGGGCGATCCTACAATGAGCAGTTCTTC
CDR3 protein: CASSVSGRSYNEQFF

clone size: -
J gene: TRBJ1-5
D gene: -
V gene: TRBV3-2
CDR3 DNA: TGTGCCACCAAGTCGTGGGACACTGAAGCTAATCAGCCCCAGCATTTT
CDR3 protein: CATKSWDTEANQPQHF